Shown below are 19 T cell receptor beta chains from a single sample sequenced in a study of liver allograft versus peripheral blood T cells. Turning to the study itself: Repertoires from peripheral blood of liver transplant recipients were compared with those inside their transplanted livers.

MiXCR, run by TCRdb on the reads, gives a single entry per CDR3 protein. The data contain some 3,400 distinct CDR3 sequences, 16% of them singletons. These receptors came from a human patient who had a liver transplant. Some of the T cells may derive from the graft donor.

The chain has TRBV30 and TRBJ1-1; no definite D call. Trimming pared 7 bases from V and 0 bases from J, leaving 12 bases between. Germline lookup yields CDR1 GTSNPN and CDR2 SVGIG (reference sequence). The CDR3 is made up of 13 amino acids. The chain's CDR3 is CASSGQLNTEAFF. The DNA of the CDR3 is TGTGCCTCCAGTGGGCAGTTGAACACTGAAGCTTTCTTT.

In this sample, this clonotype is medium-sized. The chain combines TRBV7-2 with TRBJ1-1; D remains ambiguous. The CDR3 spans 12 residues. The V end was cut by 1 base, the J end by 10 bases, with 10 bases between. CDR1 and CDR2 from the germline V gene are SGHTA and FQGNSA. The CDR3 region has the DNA TGTGCCAGCAGCTTAGTGACCCAACGAGCTTTCTTT. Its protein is CASSLVTQRAFF.

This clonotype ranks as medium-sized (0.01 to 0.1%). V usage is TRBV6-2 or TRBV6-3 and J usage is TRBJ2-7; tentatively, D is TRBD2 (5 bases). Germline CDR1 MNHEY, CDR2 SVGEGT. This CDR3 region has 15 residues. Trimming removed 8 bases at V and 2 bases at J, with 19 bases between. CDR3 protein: CASRRTSTAPYEQYF. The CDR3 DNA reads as TGTGCCAGCCGCCGGACTTCGACGGCTCCCTACGAGCAGTACTTC.

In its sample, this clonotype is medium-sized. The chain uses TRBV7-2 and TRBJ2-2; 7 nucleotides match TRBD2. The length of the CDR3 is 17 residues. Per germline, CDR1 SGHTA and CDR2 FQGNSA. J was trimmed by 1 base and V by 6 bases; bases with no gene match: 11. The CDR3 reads CASSPWLADLNTGELFF. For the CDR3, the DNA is TGTGCCAGCAGTCCCTGGCTAGCGGACCTGAACACCGGGGAGCTGTTTTTT.

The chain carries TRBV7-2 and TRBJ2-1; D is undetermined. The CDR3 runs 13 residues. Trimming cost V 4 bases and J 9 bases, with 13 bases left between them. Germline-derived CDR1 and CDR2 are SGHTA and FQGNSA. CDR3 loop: CASSSQPRAEQFF. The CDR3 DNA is TGTGCCAGCAGCTCCCAACCCCGGGCTGAGCAGTTCTTC.

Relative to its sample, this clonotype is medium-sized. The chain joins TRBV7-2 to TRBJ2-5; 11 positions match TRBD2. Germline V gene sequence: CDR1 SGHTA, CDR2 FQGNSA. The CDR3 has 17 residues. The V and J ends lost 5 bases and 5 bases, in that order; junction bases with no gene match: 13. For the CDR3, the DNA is TGTGCCAGCAGCCCAGAAGTTCTAGCGGGAGGATCTGAGACCCAGTACTTC. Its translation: CASSPEVLAGGSETQYF.

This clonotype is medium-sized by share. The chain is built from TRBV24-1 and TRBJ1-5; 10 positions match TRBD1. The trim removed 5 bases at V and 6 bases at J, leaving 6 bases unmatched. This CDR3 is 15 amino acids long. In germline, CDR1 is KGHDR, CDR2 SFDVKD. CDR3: CATSAGQGYVQPQHF. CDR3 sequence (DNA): TGTGCCACCAGTGCGGGACAGGGGTATGTTCAGCCCCAGCATTTT.

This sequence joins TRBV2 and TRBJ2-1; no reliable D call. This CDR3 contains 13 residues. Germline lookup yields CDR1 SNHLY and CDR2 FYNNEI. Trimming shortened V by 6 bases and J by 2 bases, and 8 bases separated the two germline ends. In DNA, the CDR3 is TGTGCCAGCAGAATCACCCCCTACAATGAGCAGTTCTTC. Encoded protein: CASRITPYNEQFF.

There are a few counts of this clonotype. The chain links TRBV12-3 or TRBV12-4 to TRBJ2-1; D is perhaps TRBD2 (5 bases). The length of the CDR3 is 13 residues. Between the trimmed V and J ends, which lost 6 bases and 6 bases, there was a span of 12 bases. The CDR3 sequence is CASRLEAPNEQFF. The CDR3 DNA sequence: TGTGCCAGCAGGTTGGAGGCCCCCAATGAGCAGTTCTTC.

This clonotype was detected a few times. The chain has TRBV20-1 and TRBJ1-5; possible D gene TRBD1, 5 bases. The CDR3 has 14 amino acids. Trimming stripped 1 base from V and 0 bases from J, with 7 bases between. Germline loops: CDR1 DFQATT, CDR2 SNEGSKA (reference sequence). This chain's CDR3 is CSARGGASNQPQHF. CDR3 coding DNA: TGCAGTGCTAGAGGAGGGGCTAGCAATCAGCCCCAGCATTTT.

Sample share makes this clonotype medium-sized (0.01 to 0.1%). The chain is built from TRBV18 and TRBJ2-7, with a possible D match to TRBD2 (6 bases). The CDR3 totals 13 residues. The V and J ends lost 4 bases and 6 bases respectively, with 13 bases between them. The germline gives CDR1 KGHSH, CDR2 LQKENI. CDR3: CASSLARGGEQYV. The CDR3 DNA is TGTGCCAGCTCACTTGCGAGGGGAGGCGAGCAGTACGTC.

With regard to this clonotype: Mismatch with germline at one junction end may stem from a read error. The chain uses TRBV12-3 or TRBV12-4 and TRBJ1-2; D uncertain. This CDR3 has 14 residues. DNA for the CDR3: TGTGCCTGCAGTTTATTGGGTCAGACTTATGGCTACACCTTC. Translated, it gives CACSLLGQTYGYTF.

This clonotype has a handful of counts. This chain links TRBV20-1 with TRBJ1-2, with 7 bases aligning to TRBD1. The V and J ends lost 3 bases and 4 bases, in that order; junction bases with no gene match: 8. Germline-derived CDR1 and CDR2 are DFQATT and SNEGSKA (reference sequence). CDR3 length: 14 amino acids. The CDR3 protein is CSASQEDRFYGYTF. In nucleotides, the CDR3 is TGCAGTGCTAGTCAAGAGGACAGGTTCTATGGCTACACCTTC.

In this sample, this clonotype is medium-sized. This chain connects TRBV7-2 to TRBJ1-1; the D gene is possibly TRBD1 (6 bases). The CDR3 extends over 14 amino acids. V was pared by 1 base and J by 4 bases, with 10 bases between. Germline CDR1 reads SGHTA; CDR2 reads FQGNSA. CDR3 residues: CASSLGGGGTEAFF. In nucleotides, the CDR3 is TGTGCCAGCAGCTTAGGAGGGGGAGGCACTGAAGCTTTCTTT.

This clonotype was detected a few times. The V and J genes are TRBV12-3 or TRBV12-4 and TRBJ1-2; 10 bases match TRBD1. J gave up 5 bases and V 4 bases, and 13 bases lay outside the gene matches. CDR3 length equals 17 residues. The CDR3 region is CASSSRQGAGEWYGYTF. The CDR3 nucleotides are TGTGCCAGCAGTTCTAGACAGGGGGCAGGGGAATGGTATGGCTACACCTTC.

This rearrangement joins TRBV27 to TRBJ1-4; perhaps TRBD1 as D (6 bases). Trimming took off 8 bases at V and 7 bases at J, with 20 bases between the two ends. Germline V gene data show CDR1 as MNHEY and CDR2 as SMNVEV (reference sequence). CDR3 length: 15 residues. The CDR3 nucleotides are TGTGCCAGCCGATTATCGGGGGGGCGCCGTGAAAAACTGTTTTTT. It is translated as CASRLSGGRREKLFF.

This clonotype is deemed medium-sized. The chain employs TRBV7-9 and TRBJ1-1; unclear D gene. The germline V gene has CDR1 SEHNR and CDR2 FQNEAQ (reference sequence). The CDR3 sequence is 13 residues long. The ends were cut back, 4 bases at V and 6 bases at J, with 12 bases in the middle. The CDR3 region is CASSWNRASEAFF. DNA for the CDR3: TGTGCCAGCAGCTGGAATCGGGCTTCTGAAGCTTTCTTT.

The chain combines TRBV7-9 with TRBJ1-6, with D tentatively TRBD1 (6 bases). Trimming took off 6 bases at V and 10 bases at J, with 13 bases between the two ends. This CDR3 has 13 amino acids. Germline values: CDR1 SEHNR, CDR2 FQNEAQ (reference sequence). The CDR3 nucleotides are TGTGCCAGCAGTACGAACACAGGGTCACCCCTCCACTTT. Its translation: CASSTNTGSPLHF.

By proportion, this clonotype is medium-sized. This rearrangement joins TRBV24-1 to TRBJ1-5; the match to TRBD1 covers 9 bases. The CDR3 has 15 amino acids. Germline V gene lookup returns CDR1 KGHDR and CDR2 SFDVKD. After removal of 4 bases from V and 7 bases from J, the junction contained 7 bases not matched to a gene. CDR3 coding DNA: TGTGCCACCAGTGACCCGGGACAGGGTGGACAGCCCCAGCATTTT. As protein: CATSDPGQGGQPQHF.